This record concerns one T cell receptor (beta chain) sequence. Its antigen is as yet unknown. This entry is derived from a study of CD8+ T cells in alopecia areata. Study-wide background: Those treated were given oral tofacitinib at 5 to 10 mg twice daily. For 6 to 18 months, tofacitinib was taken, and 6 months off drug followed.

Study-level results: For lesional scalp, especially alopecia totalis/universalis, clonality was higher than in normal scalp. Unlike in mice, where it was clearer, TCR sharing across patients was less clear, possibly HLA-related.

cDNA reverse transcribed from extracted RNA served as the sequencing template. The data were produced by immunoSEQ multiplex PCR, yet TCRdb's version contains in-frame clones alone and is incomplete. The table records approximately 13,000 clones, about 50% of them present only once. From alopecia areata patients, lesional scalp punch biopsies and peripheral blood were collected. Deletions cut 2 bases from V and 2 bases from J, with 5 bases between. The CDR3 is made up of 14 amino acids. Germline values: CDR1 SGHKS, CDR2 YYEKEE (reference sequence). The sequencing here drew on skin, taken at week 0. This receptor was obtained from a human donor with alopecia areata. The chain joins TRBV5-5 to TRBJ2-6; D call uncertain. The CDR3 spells CASSFPAGANVLTF. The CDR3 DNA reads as TGTGCCAGCAGCTTTCCGGCTGGGGCCAACGTCCTGACTTTC.